The 27 T cell receptor beta chains below were found in one sample sequenced in a study of blood T cell repertoires in COVID-19. Produced via immunoSEQ multiplex PCR; TCRdb's table is partial and in-frame only. The sample holds 85,000 to 100,000 clones, 70% to 90% seen once. The sequencing input was peripheral blood. These receptors were taken from a man in his sixties with acute or convalescent COVID-19.

The chain combines TRBV6-4 with TRBJ2-2; the match to TRBD2 covers 9 bases. Unmatched junction bases numbered 7, after V lost 7 bases and J lost 4 bases. The CDR3 sequence is 15 residues long. Germline CDR1 and CDR2: MRHNA and SNTAGT. The CDR3 here is CASMPSGGFTGELFF. CDR3 DNA: TGTGCCAGCATGCCCAGCGGGGGGTTCACCGGGGAGCTGTTTTTT.

This chain uses TRBV13 with TRBJ2-1, with TRBD2 matching over 14 bases. This CDR3 is built from 16 residues. V lost 5 bases and J lost 6; bases outside the gene matches: 6. Germline-derived CDR1 and CDR2 are PRHDT and FYEKMQ (reference sequence). CDR3 coding DNA: TGTGCCAGCAGCAGAAGGACTAGCGGGGGGCGCAATGAGCAGTTCTTC. Protein: CASSRRTSGGRNEQFF.

The count of this clone is one. One end of the junction is discordant with germline, which a read error may explain. V usage is TRBV7-2 and J usage is TRBJ1-5, with a tentative D call TRBD1 (5 bases). There are 14 residues in the CDR3. CDR1 SGHTA and CDR2 FQGNSA come from the germline V gene. The CDR3 sequence is CASSYRTGNQPQHF. The CDR3 coding sequence is TGTGCCAGTAGCTACAGGACGGGTAATCAGCCCCAGCATTTT.

This chain joins TRBV20-1 and TRBJ2-5; TRBD2 might be the D (6 bases). CDR3 length: 12 amino acids. With 3 bases removed from V and 5 bases from J, the gap between germline ends came to 10 bases. The germline gives CDR1 DFQATT, CDR2 SNEGSKA (reference sequence). CDR3 DNA sequence: TGCAGTGCTAGTAGACGGGGGGAGACCCAGTACTTC. Its translation: CSASRRGETQYF.

The rearrangement links TRBV6-5 to TRBJ1-2, with D possibly matching TRBD1 (5 bases). Germline CDR1 and CDR2: MNHEY and SVGAGI. The length of the CDR3 is 15 residues. The V end lost 4 bases, the J end lost 7 bases, and 19 bases lay between the germline ends. The CDR3 DNA follows: TGTGCCAGCAGTTTGGCAGTGGGGGGTTCTGGTGGCTACACCTTC. Amino acid sequence: CASSLAVGGSGGYTF.

The chain combines TRBV27 with TRBJ2-2, with 7 bases identical to TRBD1. In germline, CDR1 is MNHEY, CDR2 SMNVEV (reference sequence). This CDR3 has 14 residues. V shed 5 bases, J shed 8 bases, and the junction held 8 bases outside the gene matches. The CDR3: CASSTSTGFGELFF. CDR3 sequence (DNA): TGTGCCAGCAGTACCTCGACAGGGTTTGGGGAGCTGTTTTTT.

The rearrangement links TRBV30 to TRBJ1-1; perhaps TRBD1 as D (5 bases). The CDR3 covers 13 residues. V was clipped by 4 bases and J by 1 base, with 10 bases between them. Germline lookup yields CDR1 GTSNPN and CDR2 SVGIG (reference sequence). Written as DNA, the CDR3 is TGTGCCTGGACGAAGGGGAAGAACACTGAAGCTTTCTTT. This codes for CAWTKGKNTEAFF. The full variable domain, with the rest looked up from reference TRBV30 and TRBJ1-1, is SQTIHQWPATLVQPVGSPLSLECTVEGTSNPNLYWYRQAAGRGLQLLFYSVGIGQISSEVPQNLSASRPQDRQFILSSKKLLLSDSGFYLCAWTKGKNTEAFFGQGTRLTVV.

The chain joins TRBV7-2 to TRBJ1-3; the D gene is possibly TRBD1 (6 bases). The CDR3 length is 15 residues. V was pared by 4 bases and J by 2 bases, with 12 bases between. Looked up from germline, CDR1 is SGHTA and CDR2 is FQGNSA. CDR3 coding DNA: TGTGCCAGCAGCTCCTGGGACATCCCTGGAAACACCATATATTTT. Protein sequence: CASSSWDIPGNTIYF.

V and J are TRBV7-8 and TRBJ1-2; 7 positions agree with TRBD1. The CDR3 sequence is 14 residues long. CDR1 is SGHVS, CDR2 FQNEAQ, per germline. Trimming at V came to 3 bases and at J to 1 base, leaving 2 bases not matched to a gene. The CDR3 here is CASSFYRGNYGYTF. The DNA for the CDR3 is TGTGCCAGCAGCTTTTACAGGGGTAACTATGGCTACACCTTC. The variable domain in full, completed from reference TRBV7-8 and TRBJ1-2, reads GAGVSQSPRYKVAKRGQDVALRCDPISGHVSLFWYQQALGQGPEFLTYFQNEAQLDKSGLPSDRFFAERPEGSVSTLKIQRTQQEDSAVYLCASSFYRGNYGYTFGSGTRLTVV.

The V call is TRBV5-4, the J call TRBJ1-3; the D is unclear. The V end lost 0 bases, the J end lost 3 bases, and 4 bases lay between the germline ends. Germline V CDR1 and CDR2: SGHNT, YYREEE (reference sequence). The length of the CDR3 is 13 residues. This CDR3 is CASSLAGGNTIYF. In nucleotides, the CDR3 is TGTGCCAGCAGCTTGGCCGGTGGAAACACCATATATTTT.

The rearrangement uses TRBV24-1 and TRBJ2-3, with D tentatively TRBD2 (5 bases). This CDR3 is 13 amino acids long. CDR1 and CDR2 from the germline V gene are KGHDR and SFDVKD. The ends were cut back, 3 bases at V and 6 bases at J, with 9 bases in the middle. CDR3 residues: CATSDPGMDTQYF. The CDR3 region has the DNA TGTGCCACCAGTGATCCCGGGATGGATACGCAGTATTTT.

This rearrangement joins TRBV5-1 to TRBJ2-4, with a tentative D call TRBD1 (6 bases). Germline CDR1 SGHRS, CDR2 YFSETQ. V lost 4 bases, J lost 2 bases, and 16 bases lay in between. The CDR3 length is 16 residues. CDR3 in amino acids: CASSPDSWTTKNIQYF. The DNA of the CDR3 is TGCGCCAGCAGCCCGGACAGTTGGACAACCAAAAACATTCAGTACTTC.

This sequence joins TRBV3-1 (or the pseudogene TRBV3-2) and TRBJ1-6, with 7 bases aligning to TRBD1. Per germline, CDR1 LGHDT and CDR2 YNNKEL (reference sequence). V lost 6 bases to trimming and J lost 3 bases; unmatched junction nucleotides: 5. This CDR3 is built from 15 residues. Written as DNA, the CDR3 is TGTGCCAGCAGAACTGGACAGGTCTATAATTCACCCCTCCACTTT. It encodes CASRTGQVYNSPLHF.

The chain links TRBV5-8 to TRBJ1-4; D ambiguous. Per germline, CDR1 SGHTS and CDR2 YDEGEE. V was shortened by 0 bases and J by 13 bases, with 7 bases between the two germline ends. This CDR3 contains 11 residues. The CDR3 loop is CASSLGGGLFF. In DNA, the CDR3 is TGTGCCAGCAGCTTGGGTGGAGGACTGTTTTTT. Combining the CDR3 with reference TRBV5-8 and TRBJ1-4 gives the whole variable domain EAGVTQSPTHLIKTRGQQATLRCSPISGHTSVYWYQQALGLGLQFLLWYDEGEERNRGNFPPRFSGRQFPNYSSELNVNALELEDSALYLCASSLGGGLFFGSGTQLSVL.

The V gene is TRBV11-2, the J gene TRBJ2-5, with 8 nucleotides matching TRBD1. The V gene's germline CDR1 is SGHAT and CDR2 FQNNGV. The CDR3 is 15 amino acids. V lost 5 bases, J lost 4 bases, and 9 bases stayed unmatched. The CDR3 loop is CASSNRGKVAETQYF. The CDR3 DNA sequence: TGTGCCAGCAGCAACAGGGGGAAAGTGGCAGAGACCCAGTACTTC.

The chain recombines TRBV30 with TRBJ2-7, with D maybe TRBD2 (6 bases). Trimming stripped 1 base from V and 4 bases from J, with 17 bases between. Per the germline V gene, CDR1 is GTSNPN and CDR2 is SVGIG (reference sequence). There are 15 residues in the CDR3. This CDR3 reads CAWSERDFRLYEQYF. The CDR3 coding sequence is TGTGCCTGGAGTGAAAGGGACTTTAGACTATACGAGCAGTACTTC.

This clone was found a few times. The V and J genes are TRBV10-3 and TRBJ1-2, with 7 nucleotides matching TRBD1. The CDR3 covers 14 residues. The germline gives CDR1 ENHRY, CDR2 SYGVKD. V shed 6 bases and J 2 bases; nucleotides not matched to a gene: 6. The CDR3 sequence: CAIRYTGDNYGYTF. CDR3 in DNA: TGTGCCATCAGATACACAGGGGACAACTATGGCTACACCTTC.

The CDR3: CAIRTLPDSVIGYTF. CDR3 DNA: TGTGCCATCAGGACCCTCCCGGACAGTGTAATTGGCTACACCTTC. The V gene is TRBV10-3, the J gene TRBJ1-2, with D possibly matching TRBD1 (6 bases). V was trimmed by 6 bases and J by 7 bases, leaving 21 bases between them. Germline values: CDR1 ENHRY, CDR2 SYGVKD. The CDR3 extends over 15 amino acids.

This clone was seen more than once but under ten times. This chain links TRBV11-2 with TRBJ2-7; 7 bases line up with TRBD1. Germline CDR1 is SGHAT and CDR2 is FQNNGV. The CDR3 totals 11 residues. After removal of 5 bases from V and 10 bases from J, the junction contained 5 bases not matched to a gene. The CDR3 loop reads CASSNRGEQYF. In DNA, the CDR3 is TGTGCCAGCAGCAACAGGGGTGAACAGTACTTC.

The chain carries TRBV6-5 and TRBJ1-2, with D perhaps TRBD1 (5 bases). V lost 6 bases to trimming and J lost 2 bases, with 13 bases between them. Germline loops: CDR1 MNHEY, CDR2 SVGAGI. This CDR3 is built from 14 residues. CDR3 in DNA: TGTGCCAGCAGAAAAGCGACAGACAACTATGGCTACACCTTC. It yields the protein CASRKATDNYGYTF.

CDR3 sequence (DNA): TGTGCCAGTTCTCCAGGGGGCAGCGGCGGGGAGCTGTTTTTT. Protein: CASSPGGSGGELFF. The chain recombines TRBV3-1 (or the pseudogene TRBV3-2) with TRBJ2-2; 8 bases match TRBD1. CDR1 LGHDT and CDR2 YNNKEL come from the germline V gene (reference sequence). The J segment lost 7 bases and the V segment lost 9 bases, leaving 10 bases of the junction unmatched. The CDR3 length is 14 residues.

V gene TRBV12-3 or TRBV12-4 combines with J gene TRBJ2-1; TRBD2 aligns across 10 bases. This CDR3 spans 13 amino acids. With 6 bases clipped from V and 9 bases from J, the junction kept 5 bases outside the gene matches. DNA of the CDR3: TGTGCCAGCAGCCCCGGGACTAGCGTTGAGCAGTTCTTC. It encodes CASSPGTSVEQFF.

This chain connects TRBV23-1 to TRBJ1-4; D is unresolved. TRBV23-1 is marked as an open reading frame, function uncertain. There are 16 residues in the CDR3. V was pared by 6 bases and J by 4 bases, with 18 bases between. CDR3 amino acids: CASSPPGSGFNEKLFF. In nucleotides, the CDR3 is TGCGCCAGCAGCCCCCCCGGGTCCGGGTTTAATGAAAAACTGTTTTTT.

As regards this clone: The sample contains more than one DNA sequence encoding this CDR3. The chain uses TRBV18 and TRBJ1-6, with TRBD1 as a possible D gene (5 bases). The germline gives CDR1 KGHSH, CDR2 LQKENI. V lost 3 bases, J lost 7 bases, and 7 bases lay in between. This CDR3 spans 13 amino acids. CDR3 nucleotides: TGTGCCAGCTCACCGGGGGGGAATTCACCCCTCCACTTT. Translation gives CASSPGGNSPLHF.

At least ten counts were recorded for this clone. The chain recombines TRBV5-1 with TRBJ2-7, with TRBD2 matching 11 bases. V lost 6 bases to trimming and J lost 6 bases; unmatched junction nucleotides: 8. Per germline, CDR1 SGHRS and CDR2 YFSETQ. The CDR3 has 14 amino acids. The CDR3 coding sequence is TGCGCCAGCAAGACTAGCGGGGAAACTGTCGAGCAGTACTTC. Amino acid sequence: CASKTSGETVEQYF.

This chain joins TRBV5-1 and TRBJ2-1; D is uncertain. Trimming cost V 0 bases and J 8 bases, with 18 bases left between them. CDR1 and CDR2 from the germline V gene are SGHRS and YFSETQ. CDR3 length equals 16 residues. CDR3 nucleotide sequence: TGCGCCAGCAGCTTGGCCCCGACACCCAATTCCGATGAGCAGTTCTTC. Residues: CASSLAPTPNSDEQFF.

V and J are TRBV5-1 and TRBJ2-7; tentative D call: TRBD1 (6 bases). V dropped 0 bases and J dropped 5 bases, with 9 bases sitting between them. The CDR3 sequence is 13 residues long. The germline CDR1 and CDR2 sequences are SGHRS and YFSETQ. CDR3 in DNA: TGCGCCAGCAGCTTGGACAGGGCCAACGAGCAGTACTTC. It translates to CASSLDRANEQYF.